This T cell receptor beta chain was profiled in a study of Ad26.COV2.S vaccination and SARS-CoV-2 variants. As for treatment: around 19 received Ad26.COV2.S at low or high dose, single or two shots; roughly five received placebo; per-sample allocation not given. Sample collection was performed on day 63 after the first vaccine or placebo injection. The CDR3 totals 15 residues. Germline CDR1 is SGHDT and CDR2 is YYEEEE. Trimming removed 4 bases from V and 0 bases from J, with 14 bases in between. Clones were sequenced by immunoSEQ multiplex PCR, and TCRdb holds only the in-frame ones, with some missing. The table has roughly 400,000 clones, over 80% seen once.

The sequence was collected from a person aged 18-60 years who received the Ad26.COV2.S COVID-19 vaccine or a placebo. The rearrangement uses TRBV5-6 and TRBJ2-7; possibly TRBD2 for D (7 bases). The sample here was peripheral blood, taken in a trial of Ad26.COV2.S vaccine versus placebo. For the CDR3, the DNA is TGTGCCAGCAGCCGGGGGGCAGGGCTCTCCTACGAGCAGTACTTC. It translates to CASSRGAGLSYEQYF.